Shown below are 9 T cell receptor beta chains from a single sample sequenced in a study of technical replicates of blood from several donors. Produced via immunoSEQ multiplex PCR; TCRdb's table is partial and in-frame only. The sample yields under 95,000 clones, less than 95% seen once. Sequencing input: T cells isolated from PBMCs. Receptors were obtained from a human donor in good health.

This rearrangement joins TRBV30 to TRBJ1-2; D is possibly TRBD1 (5 bases). The CDR3 has 14 amino acids. Trimming removed 0 bases at V and 2 bases at J, with 10 bases between. Germline CDR1 is GTSNPN and CDR2 is SVGIG (reference sequence). CDR3 DNA sequence: TGTGCCTGGAGTGTACATCCAGGGAACTATGGCTACACCTTC. Encoded protein: CAWSVHPGNYGYTF.

This clone was detected only a few times. The CDR3 bases are TGCGCCAGCAGCTTGGATATGAACACTGAAGCTTTCTTT. Translating gives CASSLDMNTEAFF. The V call is TRBV5-1, the J call TRBJ1-1; D gene ambiguous. The germline CDR1 and CDR2 sequences are SGHRS and YFSETQ. The CDR3 has 13 amino acids. Trimming shortened V by 0 bases and J by 0 bases, and 3 bases separated the two germline ends.

The chain joins TRBV7-9 to TRBJ2-5; a weak D match, TRBD2 (5 bases). Per the germline V gene, CDR1 is SEHNR and CDR2 is FQNEAQ (reference sequence). V lost 8 bases and J 0 bases, leaving 10 bases between the germline ends. The CDR3 contains 13 residues. CDR3 DNA sequence: TGTGCCAGCGGGTCCGGGAACCAAGAGACCCAGTACTTC. It specifies CASGSGNQETQYF.

The CDR3 DNA follows: TGTGCCAGCAGCAGCCGGGACAGGGGCGAGCAGTACTTC. This codes for CASSSRDRGEQYF. V and J are TRBV6-5 and TRBJ2-7, with TRBD1 identical over 10 bases. The CDR3 covers 13 residues. V shed 6 bases and J 6 bases; nucleotides not matched to a gene: 5. Germline V gives CDR1 MNHEY, CDR2 SVGAGI.

This clone occurred a few times. The genes are TRBV7-9 and TRBJ1-5, with TRBD1 matching over 8 bases. The trim removed 4 bases at V and 6 bases at J, leaving 14 bases unmatched. The CDR3 spans 17 residues. CDR1 is SEHNR, CDR2 FQNEAQ, per germline (reference sequence). CDR3 DNA sequence: TGTGCCAGCAGCTACGGGACCACAGGGGGAAGGCGTCAGCCCCAGCATTTT. Protein sequence: CASSYGTTGGRRQPQHF.

About this clone itself: A read error may produce the germline difference seen at one junction end. The chain joins TRBV5-1 to TRBJ2-7; 11 bases align to TRBD2. Germline V lookup: CDR1 SGHRS, CDR2 YFSETQ. The CDR3 totals 19 residues. CDR3: CASARPGRPGLAASHEQYF. In DNA form, the CDR3 reads TGCGCCAGCGCCCGACCGGGACGTCCGGGACTAGCGGCCTCCCACGAGCAGTACTTC.

The chain links TRBV6-5 to TRBJ2-7, with 7 bases fitting TRBD2. Germline V gives CDR1 MNHEY, CDR2 SVGAGI. The CDR3 extends over 14 amino acids. V was pared by 7 bases and J by 0 bases, with 6 bases of the junction left unmatched. CDR3 DNA: TGTGCCAGCAAGCGGGAAGAAAACTCCTACGAGCAGTACTTC. Translation gives CASKREENSYEQYF.

This clone occurred once. The chain couples TRBV6-6 to TRBJ2-1, with D perhaps TRBD2 (6 bases). CDR1 is MNHNY and CDR2 is SVGAGI in the germline V gene (reference sequence). This CDR3 is built from 14 residues. The V end was cut by 7 bases, the J end by 0 bases, with 10 bases between. The CDR3 spells CASNRGISYNEQFF. The CDR3 nucleotides are TGTGCCAGCAACCGCGGGATCTCCTACAATGAGCAGTTCTTC.

The rearrangement links TRBV19 to TRBJ1-2, with TRBD1 as a possible D gene (6 bases). This CDR3 has 16 amino acids. V lost 5 bases to trimming and J lost 2 bases, with 18 bases between them. In germline, CDR1 is LNHDA, CDR2 SQIVND (reference sequence). The CDR3 reads CASSAVRDTLNYGYTF. CDR3 in DNA: TGTGCCAGTAGTGCTGTCCGGGACACCCTAAACTATGGCTACACCTTC.